This entry lists 12 T cell receptor beta chains sequenced from one sample in a study of blood T cells in healthy people across ages. A sample-barcoded 5' primer and a J-beta primer mix were used in a second PCR of about 7 to 12 cycles. TCRdb used MiXCR to reprocess the 5' RACE reads, holding one entry per CDR3 protein. The sample carries approximately 680,000 distinct CDR3 sequences, roughly 30% recorded once. What was sequenced was blood. The origin of the receptors is a woman aged 80 or older in good health.

The sample holds many counts of this clonotype. The genes are TRBV15 and TRBJ2-1; the match to TRBD1 covers 9 bases. The V gene end was trimmed by 0 bases and the J gene end by 6 bases; junction bases not matched to a gene: 6. The CDR3 contains 16 residues. Germline assignment: CDR1 LNHNV and CDR2 YYDKDF (reference sequence). CDR3 sequence (DNA): TGTGCCACCAGCAGAGATCAACAGGGGGCGGTCAATGAGCAGTTCTTC. As protein: CATSRDQQGAVNEQFF.

The chain has TRBV19 and TRBJ2-7; D is undetermined. Germline V gene data show CDR1 as LNHDA and CDR2 as SQIVND (reference sequence). Trimming left V 3 bases short and J 9 bases short, with 15 bases between. The CDR3 has 13 residues. The CDR3 nucleotides read TGTGCCAGTAGTATCGCAGTGGCCGGGCTGCAGTACTTC. It codes for CASSIAVAGLQYF.

CDR3 coding DNA: TGTGCCACCAGCATACACTTAAACACCGGGGAGCTGTTTTTT. Translation gives CATSIHLNTGELFF. V usage is TRBV15 and J usage is TRBJ2-2; no firm D call. The CDR3 has 14 residues. CDR1 and CDR2 (germline): LNHNV, YYDKDF (reference sequence). The V and J ends lost 4 bases and 2 bases respectively, with 8 bases between them.

This clonotype was counted between two and nine times. The chain joins TRBV7-2 to TRBJ1-5; D unresolved. The CDR3 runs to 14 residues. V was clipped by 5 bases and J by 4 bases, with 12 bases between them. Looked up from germline, CDR1 is SGHTA and CDR2 is FQGNSA. CDR3 in amino acids: CASSPRASNQPQHF. Written as DNA, the CDR3 is TGTGCCAGCAGCCCCCGGGCATCAAATCAGCCCCAGCATTTT.

The rearrangement joins TRBV27 to TRBJ2-7; D not certain. Matching the DNA end better, TRBJ2-5 makes the J call doubtful. CDR3 length: 14 residues. Per germline, CDR1 MNHEY and CDR2 SMNVEV (reference sequence). In nucleotides, the CDR3 is TGTGCCAGCACGTCCACGACTCAGACGGAGACCCAGTACTTC. Encoded protein: CASTSTTQTETQYF.

This clonotype was counted only a few times. A much larger clonotype is one base distant, so this may be a read error. The CDR3 DNA is TGTGCCAGCAGGGCAGGGGGGAAAGAGACCCAGTACTTC. Translating gives CASRAGGKETQYF. This chain connects TRBV2 to TRBJ2-5, with a tentative D call TRBD1 (7 bases). The length of the CDR3 is 13 residues. Per the germline V gene, CDR1 is SNHLY and CDR2 is FYNNEI. Trimming removed 6 bases from V and 3 bases from J, with 11 bases in between.

This clonotype was seen more than once but under ten times. V is TRBV28 and J is TRBJ1-2, with TRBD1 identical over 7 bases. The CDR3 covers 14 residues. With V trimmed by 6 bases and J by 6 bases, 10 bases remained unmatched. Germline-derived CDR1 and CDR2 are MDHEN and SYDVKM. The CDR3 loop reads CASSLPGQSHGYTF. The CDR3 region has the DNA TGTGCCAGCAGCCTCCCGGGACAGTCCCATGGCTACACCTTC.

The table lists this clonotype with many counts. The gene calls are TRBV20-1 and TRBJ2-5, with 7 bases aligning to TRBD2. The CDR3 totals 16 residues. Losses at the gene ends were 0 bases for V and 7 bases for J; bases not matched to a gene: 14. Germline values: CDR1 DFQATT, CDR2 SNEGSKA (reference sequence). This CDR3 reads CSARDLAGLVGGTQYF. The CDR3 DNA is TGCAGTGCTAGAGATCTGGCTGGACTAGTGGGGGGGACCCAGTACTTC.

At least ten counts were recorded for this clonotype. The chain has TRBV20-1 and TRBJ2-3; D gene ambiguous. Germline V gene sequence: CDR1 DFQATT, CDR2 SNEGSKA (reference sequence). The CDR3 runs 11 residues. Between the trimmed V and J ends, which lost 2 bases and 3 bases, there was a span of 3 bases. CDR3 in amino acids: CSARPTDTQYF. CDR3 coding DNA: TGCAGTGCTAGACCGACAGATACGCAGTATTTT.

The chain recombines TRBV12-3 or TRBV12-4 with TRBJ2-3; 10 bases are a match to TRBD2. There are 15 residues in the CDR3. Losses at the gene ends were 4 bases for V and 4 bases for J; bases not matched to a gene: 5. The CDR3 region is CASSSASGRADTQYF. Here the CDR3 DNA reads TGTGCCAGCAGTTCGGCTAGCGGGAGAGCAGATACGCAGTATTTT.

This clonotype was observed at least ten times. This rearrangement joins TRBV11-3 to TRBJ2-2, with D perhaps matching TRBD1 or TRBD2 (5 bases each). The V end was cut by 3 bases, the J end by 1 base, with 9 bases between. Germline CDR1 and CDR2: SGHNT and YENEEA. CDR3 length equals 15 residues. The CDR3 sequence is CASSLGTGNTGELFF. The CDR3 coding sequence is TGTGCCAGCAGCTTGGGGACCGGGAACACCGGGGAGCTGTTTTTT.

Remarks on this clonotype: This may stem from a read error, because a much larger clone lies one nucleotide away. The rearrangement links TRBV28 to TRBJ1-5; no definite D call. Per germline, CDR1 MDHEN and CDR2 SYDVKM. V was cut by 6 bases and J by 0 bases, with 15 bases left in between. CDR3 length equals 16 residues. The CDR3 region is CASRGILISSNQPQHF. The CDR3 coding sequence is TGTGCCAGCAGGGGGATTTTGATTAGTAGCAATCAGCCCCAGCATTTT. Supplemented by reference TRBV28 and TRBJ1-5, the full variable domain reads DVKVTQSSRYLVKRTGEKVFLECVQDMDHENMFWYRQDPGLGLRLIYFSYDVKMKEKGDIPEGYSVSREKKERFSLILESASTNQTSMYLCASRGILISSNQPQHFGDGTRLSIL.